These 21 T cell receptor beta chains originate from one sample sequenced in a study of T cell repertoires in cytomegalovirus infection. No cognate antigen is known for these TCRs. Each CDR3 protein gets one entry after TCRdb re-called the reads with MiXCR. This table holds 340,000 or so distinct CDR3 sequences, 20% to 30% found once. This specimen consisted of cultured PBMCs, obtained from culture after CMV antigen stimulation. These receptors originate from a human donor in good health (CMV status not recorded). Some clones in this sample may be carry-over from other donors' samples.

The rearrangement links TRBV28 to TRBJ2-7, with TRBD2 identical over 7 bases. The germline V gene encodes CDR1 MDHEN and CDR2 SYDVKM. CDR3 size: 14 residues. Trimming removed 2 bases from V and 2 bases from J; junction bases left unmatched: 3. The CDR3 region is CASSLPAGAYEQYF. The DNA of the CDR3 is TGTGCCAGCAGTTTACCGGCGGGGGCCTACGAGCAGTACTTC.

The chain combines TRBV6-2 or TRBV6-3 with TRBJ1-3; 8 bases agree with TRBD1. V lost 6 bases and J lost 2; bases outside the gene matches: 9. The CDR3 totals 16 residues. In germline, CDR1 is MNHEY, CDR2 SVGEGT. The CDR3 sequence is CASSPYDRGPGNTIYF. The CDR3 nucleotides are TGTGCCAGCAGCCCGTACGACAGGGGACCTGGAAACACCATATATTTT.

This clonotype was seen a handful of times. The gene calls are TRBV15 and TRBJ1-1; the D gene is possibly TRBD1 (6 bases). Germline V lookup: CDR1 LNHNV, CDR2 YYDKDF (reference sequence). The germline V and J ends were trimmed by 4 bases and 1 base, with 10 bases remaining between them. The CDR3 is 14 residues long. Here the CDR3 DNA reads TGTGCCACCAGCATGGGACACGGGAACACTGAAGCTTTCTTT. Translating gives CATSMGHGNTEAFF. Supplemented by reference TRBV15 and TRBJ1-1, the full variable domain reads DAMVIQNPRYQVTQFGKPVTLSCSQTLNHNVMYWYQQKSSQAPKLLFHYYDKDFNNEADTPDNFQSRRPNTSFCFLDIRSPGLGDTAMYLCATSMGHGNTEAFFGQGTRLTVV.

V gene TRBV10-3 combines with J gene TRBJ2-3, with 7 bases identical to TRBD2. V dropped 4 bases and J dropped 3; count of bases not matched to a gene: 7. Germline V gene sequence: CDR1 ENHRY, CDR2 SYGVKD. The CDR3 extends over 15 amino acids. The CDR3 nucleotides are TGTGCCATCAGTGCCGCGCGGGAGAGGACAGATACGCAGTATTTT. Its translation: CAISAARERTDTQYF.

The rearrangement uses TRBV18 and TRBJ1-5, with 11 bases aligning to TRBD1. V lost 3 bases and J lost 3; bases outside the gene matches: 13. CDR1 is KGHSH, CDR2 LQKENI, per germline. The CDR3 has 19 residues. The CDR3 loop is CASSPMGRGTGGLNQPQHF. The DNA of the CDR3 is TGTGCCAGCTCACCCATGGGTCGGGGGACAGGGGGGCTCAATCAGCCCCAGCATTTT.

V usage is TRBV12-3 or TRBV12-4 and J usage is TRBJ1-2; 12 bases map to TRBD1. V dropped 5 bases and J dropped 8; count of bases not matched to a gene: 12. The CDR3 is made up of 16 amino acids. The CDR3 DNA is TGTGCCAGCAGTCGGGACAGGGGGCGACTCCGGCCCGGCTACACCTTC. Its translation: CASSRDRGRLRPGYTF.

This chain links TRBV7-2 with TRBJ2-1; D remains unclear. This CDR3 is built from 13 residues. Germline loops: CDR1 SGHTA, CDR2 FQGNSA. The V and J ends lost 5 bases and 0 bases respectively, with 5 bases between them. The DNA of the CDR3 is TGTGCCAGCAGCCGTACCTCCTACAATGAGCAGTTCTTC. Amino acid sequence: CASSRTSYNEQFF.

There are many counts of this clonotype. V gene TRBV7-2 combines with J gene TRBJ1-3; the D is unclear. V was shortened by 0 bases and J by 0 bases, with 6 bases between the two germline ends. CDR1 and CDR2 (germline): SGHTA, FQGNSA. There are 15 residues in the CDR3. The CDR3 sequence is CASSLASISGNTIYF. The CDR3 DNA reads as TGTGCCAGCAGCTTAGCAAGTATCTCTGGAAACACCATATATTTT.

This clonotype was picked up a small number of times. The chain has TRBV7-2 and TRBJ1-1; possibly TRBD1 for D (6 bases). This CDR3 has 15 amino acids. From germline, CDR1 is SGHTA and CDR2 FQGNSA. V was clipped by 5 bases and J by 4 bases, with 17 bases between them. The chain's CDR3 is CASSNRALSATEAFF. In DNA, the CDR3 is TGTGCCAGCAGCAACAGGGCTCTGTCGGCCACTGAAGCTTTCTTT.

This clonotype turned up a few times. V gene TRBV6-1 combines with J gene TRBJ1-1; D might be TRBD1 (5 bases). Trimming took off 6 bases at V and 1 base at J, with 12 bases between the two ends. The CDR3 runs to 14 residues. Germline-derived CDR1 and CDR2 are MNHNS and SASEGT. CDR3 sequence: CASRGGWGNTEAFF. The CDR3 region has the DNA TGTGCCAGCAGGGGGGGTTGGGGGAACACTGAAGCTTTCTTT.

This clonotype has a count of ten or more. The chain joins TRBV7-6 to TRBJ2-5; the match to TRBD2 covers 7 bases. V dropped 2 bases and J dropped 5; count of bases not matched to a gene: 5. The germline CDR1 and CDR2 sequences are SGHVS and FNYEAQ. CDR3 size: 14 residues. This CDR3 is CASSLSSGAETQYF. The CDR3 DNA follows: TGTGCCAGCAGCTTATCGAGCGGGGCGGAGACCCAGTACTTC.

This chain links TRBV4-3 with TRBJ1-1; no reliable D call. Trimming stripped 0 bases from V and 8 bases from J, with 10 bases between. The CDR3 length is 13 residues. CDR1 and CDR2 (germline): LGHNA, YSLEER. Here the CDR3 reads CASSQDRVGEAFF. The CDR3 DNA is TGCGCCAGCAGCCAAGATAGGGTAGGCGAAGCTTTCTTT.

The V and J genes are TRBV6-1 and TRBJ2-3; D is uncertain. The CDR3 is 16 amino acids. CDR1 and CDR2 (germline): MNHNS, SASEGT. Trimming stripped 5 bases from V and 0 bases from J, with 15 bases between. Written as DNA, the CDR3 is TGTGCCAGCAGTCGATTCGGTGCCTCTAGCACAGATACGCAGTATTTT. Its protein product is CASSRFGASSTDTQYF.

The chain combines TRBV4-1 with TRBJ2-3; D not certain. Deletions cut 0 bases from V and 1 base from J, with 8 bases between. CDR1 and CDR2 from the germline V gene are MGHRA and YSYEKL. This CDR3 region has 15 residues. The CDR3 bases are TGCGCCAGCAGCCAAGATGGGTGGGGCACAGATACGCAGTATTTT. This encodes CASSQDGWGTDTQYF.

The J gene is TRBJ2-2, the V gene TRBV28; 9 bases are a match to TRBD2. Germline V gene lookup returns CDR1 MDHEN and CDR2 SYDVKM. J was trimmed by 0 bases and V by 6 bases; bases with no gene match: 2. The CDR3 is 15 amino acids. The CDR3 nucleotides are TGTGCCAGCAGGGGCGGGAGGGCGAACACCGGGGAGCTGTTTTTT. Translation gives CASRGGRANTGELFF.

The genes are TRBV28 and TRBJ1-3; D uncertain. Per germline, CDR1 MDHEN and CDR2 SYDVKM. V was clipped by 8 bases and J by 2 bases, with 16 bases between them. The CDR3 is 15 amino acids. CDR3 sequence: CASVSVNLAGNTIYF. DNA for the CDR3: TGTGCCAGCGTTAGCGTCAACTTGGCTGGAAACACCATATATTTT.

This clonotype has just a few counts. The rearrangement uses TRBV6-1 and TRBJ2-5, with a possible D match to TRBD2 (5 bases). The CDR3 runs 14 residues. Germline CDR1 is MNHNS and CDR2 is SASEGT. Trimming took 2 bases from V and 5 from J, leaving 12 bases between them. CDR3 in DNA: TGTGCCAGCAGTGAAAATCATTGGGAGGAGACCCAGTACTTC. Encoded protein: CASSENHWEETQYF.

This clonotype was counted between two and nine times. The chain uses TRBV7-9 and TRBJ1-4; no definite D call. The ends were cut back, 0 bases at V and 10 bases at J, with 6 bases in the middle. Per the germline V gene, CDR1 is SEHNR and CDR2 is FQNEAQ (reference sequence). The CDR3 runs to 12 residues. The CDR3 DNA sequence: TGTGCCAGCAGCTTAGCCCCGGGAAAACTGTTTTTT. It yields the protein CASSLAPGKLFF.

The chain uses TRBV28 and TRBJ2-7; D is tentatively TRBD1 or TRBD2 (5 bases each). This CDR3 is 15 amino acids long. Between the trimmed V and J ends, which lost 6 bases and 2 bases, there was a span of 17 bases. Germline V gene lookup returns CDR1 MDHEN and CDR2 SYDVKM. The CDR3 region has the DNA TGTGCCAGCAGAATAAGAGGGGCGCCAACCTACGAGCAGTACTTC. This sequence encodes CASRIRGAPTYEQYF. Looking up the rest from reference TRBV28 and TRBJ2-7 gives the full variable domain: DVKVTQSSRYLVKRTGEKVFLECVQDMDHENMFWYRQDPGLGLRLIYFSYDVKMKEKGDIPEGYSVSREKKERFSLILESASTNQTSMYLCASRIRGAPTYEQYFGPGTRLTVT.

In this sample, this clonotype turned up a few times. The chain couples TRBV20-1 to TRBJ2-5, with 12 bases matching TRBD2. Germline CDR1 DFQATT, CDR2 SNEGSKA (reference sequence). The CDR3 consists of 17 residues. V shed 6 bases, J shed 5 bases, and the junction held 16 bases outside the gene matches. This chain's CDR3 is CSAQGLRTSGIGETQYF. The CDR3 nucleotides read TGCAGTGCCCAGGGATTGAGGACTAGCGGGATAGGGGAGACCCAGTACTTC.

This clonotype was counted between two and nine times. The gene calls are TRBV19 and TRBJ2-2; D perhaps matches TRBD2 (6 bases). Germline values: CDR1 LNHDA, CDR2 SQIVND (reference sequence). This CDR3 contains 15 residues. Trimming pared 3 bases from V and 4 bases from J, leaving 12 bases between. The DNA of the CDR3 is TGTGCCAGTAGTATCGGCGGGGAGCCCACCGGGGAGCTGTTTTTT. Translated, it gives CASSIGGEPTGELFF. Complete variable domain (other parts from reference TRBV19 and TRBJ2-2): DGGITQSPKYLFRKEGQNVTLSCEQNLNHDAMYWYRQDPGQGLRLIYYSQIVNDFQKGDIAEGYSVSREKKESFPLTVTSAQKNPTAFYLCASSIGGEPTGELFFGEGSRLTVL.